This T cell receptor beta chain came from a study of shared clonotypes between healthy human individuals. Across the study: The donor pool was made up of two women and a few men aged 18 to 49. CD4 naive cells filled three plates per donor, CD4 memory three, CD8 naive two and CD8 memory one.

Assay execution took place at the deep level. Libraries were prepared by immunoSEQ multiplex PCR; TCRdb keeps only in-frame clonotypes and omits some of them. The repertoire consists of about 2.3 million clones, with over 90% occurring once and the leading ten covering about 0.39%. The sample taken for sequencing was naive CD4+ T cells from PBMCs. Subset indicated: CD45RA+ positively selected. The clonotype was recovered from a man between 18 and 35 years old in good health. Some clones in this sample may be carry-over from other donors' samples.

As DNA, the CDR3 is TGTGCCAGCAGCACCAGACTAGCGGGACTCACAGATACGCAGTATTTT. Amino acid sequence: CASSTRLAGLTDTQYF. This rearrangement joins TRBV9 to TRBJ2-3; 11 nucleotides match TRBD2. Germline V gene lookup returns CDR1 SGDLS and CDR2 YYNGEE. Trimming at V came to 4 bases and at J to 2 bases, leaving 6 bases not matched to a gene. The CDR3 runs to 16 residues.